This T cell receptor (beta chain) derives from a study of CD8 T cells in Susac syndrome. As for the study in general: The sequenced Susac syndrome patients comprised roughly 6 with active disease and fewer than 10 in remission.

cDNA came from about 0.51 to 1 ug RNA primed by random hexamers. MiXCR, applied by TCRdb to the immunoSEQ multiplex PCR reads, yields one record per CDR3 protein. The data contain some 200,000 distinct CDR3 sequences, just under 95% of them singletons. CDR3 length: 14 residues. Germline CDR1 is SQVTM and CDR2 is ANQGSEA. V lost 6 bases, J lost 3 bases, and 9 bases stayed unmatched. Source material: CD8+ T cells from PBMCs. The chain has TRBV29-1 and TRBJ2-7, with 9 nucleotides matching TRBD1. The clonotype comes from a human donor with Susac syndrome. This chain's CDR3 is CSVAHQDRGYEQYF. The CDR3 coding sequence is TGCAGCGTCGCTCACCAGGACAGGGGCTACGAGCAGTACTTC.